Each of the 20 T cell receptor beta chains below was sequenced from the same sample in a study of human T cells and chemical hapten exposure. TCRdb independently ran MiXCR on the RACE reads; one entry per CDR3 protein. The sample lists about 120,000 distinct CDR3 sequences; about 10% were seen once. The time point here: patch test 3, about 24 weeks after DPC sensitization. Sample treatment: therapeutic diphenylcyclopropenone sensitization with weekly scalp DPC. The sample here was whole blood, taken in connection with sensitization to the hapten diphenylcyclopropenone (DPC). The receptors here all came from a woman between 45 and 65 years old with alopecia areata. Some clones in this sample may be carry-over from other donors' samples.

The sample holds a few counts of this clonotype. V gene TRBV11-2 combines with J gene TRBJ2-1; D gene uncertain. Trimming stripped 4 bases from V and 7 bases from J, with 17 bases between. CDR1 and CDR2 (germline): SGHAT, FQNNGV. The CDR3 runs 15 residues. CDR3 amino acids: CASSSTPLSWNEQFF. The CDR3 coding sequence is TGTGCCAGCAGCTCGACTCCTTTAAGTTGGAATGAGCAGTTCTTC.

This clonotype has ten or more counts. The J gene is TRBJ2-5, the V gene TRBV5-1; D is unresolved. The V end was cut by 3 bases, the J end by 1 base, with 10 bases between. In germline, CDR1 is SGHRS, CDR2 YFSETQ. This CDR3 region has 14 residues. The CDR3 nucleotides are TGCGCCAGCAGCTCATTCCCCCTCCAAGAGACCCAGTACTTC. It is translated as CASSSFPLQETQYF.

The genes are TRBV14 and TRBJ1-1; no definite D call. This CDR3 spans 14 amino acids. CDR1 and CDR2 (germline): SGHDN, FVKESK. The V and J ends lost 1 base and 0 bases respectively, with 6 bases between them. CDR3 DNA sequence: TGTGCCAGCAGCCAAGGAAGTCTGAACACTGAAGCTTTCTTT. As protein: CASSQGSLNTEAFF.

This clonotype was picked up many times. The CDR3 sequence: CASSHGQRGANVLTF. CDR3 sequence (DNA): TGTGCCAGCTCACACGGGCAGCGCGGGGCCAACGTCCTGACTTTC. The rearrangement uses TRBV18 and TRBJ2-6; no clear D gene. Deletions cut 4 bases from V and 4 bases from J, with 11 bases between. Germline V CDR1 and CDR2: KGHSH, LQKENI. The CDR3 spans 15 residues.

This clonotype has a handful of counts. The chain combines TRBV9 with TRBJ2-4, with 8 bases matching TRBD1. The CDR3 covers 16 residues. Germline V gene data show CDR1 as SGDLS and CDR2 as YYNGEE. V lost 5 bases, J lost 0 bases, and 7 bases stayed unmatched. As DNA, the CDR3 is TGTGCCAGCAGTCCCGGGACAGGTATAGCCAAAAACATTCAGTACTTC. Translating gives CASSPGTGIAKNIQYF. The complete variable domain, with remaining parts taken from reference TRBV9 and TRBJ2-4, reads DSGVTQTPKHLITATGQRVTLRCSPRSGDLSVYWYQQSLDQGLQFLIQYYNGEERAKGNILERFSAQQFPDLHSELNLSSLELGDSALYFCASSPGTGIAKNIQYFGAGTRLSVL.

Ten or more counts support this clonotype. The rearrangement uses TRBV20-1 and TRBJ2-3, with 7 bases matching TRBD2. The ends lost 6 bases at V and 0 bases at J; junction bases unmatched: 3. Germline CDR1 reads DFQATT; CDR2 reads SNEGSKA (reference sequence). This CDR3 comprises 13 residues. The CDR3 DNA reads as TGCAGTGCCGAGCGGGAAAGCACAGATACGCAGTATTTT. Protein product: CSAERESTDTQYF.

The J gene is TRBJ2-3, the V gene TRBV10-3; D is undetermined. V lost 4 bases and J lost 1, with 9 bases in between. The germline V gene has CDR1 ENHRY and CDR2 SYGVKD. The CDR3 runs 14 residues. This chain's CDR3 is CAISVDRGTDTQYF. Here the CDR3 DNA reads TGTGCCATCAGTGTGGATAGGGGCACAGATACGCAGTATTTT.

This clonotype was observed a handful of times. The chain links TRBV7-6 to TRBJ1-1; unclear D gene. This CDR3 has 15 amino acids. CDR1 and CDR2 from the germline V gene are SGHVS and FNYEAQ. Trimming pared 5 bases from V and 0 bases from J, leaving 13 bases between. The CDR3, as DNA: TGTGCCAGCAGCCCCTTGGGGAGACTGAACACTGAAGCTTTCTTT. Translated: CASSPLGRLNTEAFF.

This clonotype was counted at least ten times. J is TRBJ2-5 and V is TRBV10-2, with D perhaps TRBD1 (6 bases). Germline V gene data show CDR1 as WSHSY and CDR2 as SAAADI. V lost 3 bases, J lost 5 bases, and 16 bases lay in between. There are 15 residues in the CDR3. The CDR3 sequence is CASSEQGSRLETQYF. The CDR3 coding sequence is TGCGCCAGCAGTGAACAGGGATCGAGACTGGAGACCCAGTACTTC.

In this sample, this clonotype turned up a few times. The chain recombines TRBV29-1 with TRBJ2-3; D is perhaps TRBD2 (6 bases). The CDR3 has 15 amino acids. CDR1 and CDR2 (germline): SQVTM, ANQGSEA. Trimming took off 6 bases at V and 4 bases at J, with 20 bases between the two ends. The CDR3 loop reads CSVSGTRDGADTQYF. The DNA for the CDR3 is TGCAGCGTCTCCGGGACGCGGGACGGGGCAGATACGCAGTATTTT.

This clonotype was seen many times. The chain links TRBV6-5 to TRBJ2-2; 7 bases agree with TRBD2. J gave up 4 bases and V 7 bases, and 12 bases lay outside the gene matches. CDR1 is MNHEY, CDR2 SVGAGI, per germline. This CDR3 is built from 16 residues. The CDR3 coding sequence is TGTGCCAGCACCGAACTGAGCGGGGAACTCACCGGGGAGCTGTTTTTT. Encoded protein: CASTELSGELTGELFF.

This clonotype turned up a few times. This chain links TRBV20-1 with TRBJ2-3; no firm D call. Trimming left V 6 bases short and J 5 bases short, with 9 bases between. CDR3 length: 11 amino acids. Germline lookup yields CDR1 DFQATT and CDR2 SNEGSKA (reference sequence). This CDR3 is CSADFGDTQYF. CDR3 bases: TGCAGTGCCGACTTCGGAGATACGCAGTATTTT.

The rearrangement uses TRBV20-1 and TRBJ2-7, with D perhaps TRBD2 (6 bases). Germline V gives CDR1 DFQATT, CDR2 SNEGSKA (reference sequence). The CDR3 has 15 residues. The germline V and J ends were trimmed by 0 bases and 2 bases, with 14 bases remaining between them. The CDR3 loop reads CSARDPSGLTYEQYF. Written as DNA, the CDR3 is TGCAGTGCTAGAGATCCGAGCGGGTTAACCTACGAGCAGTACTTC.

J is TRBJ1-1 and V is TRBV5-5; the D gene is possibly TRBD1 (6 bases). Germline values: CDR1 SGHKS, CDR2 YYEKEE (reference sequence). The CDR3 runs 13 residues. The ends were cut back, 0 bases at V and 6 bases at J, with 9 bases in the middle. CDR3 amino acids: CASSLAGGPEAFF. The DNA of the CDR3 is TGTGCCAGCAGCTTGGCGGGGGGCCCTGAAGCTTTCTTT. The full variable domain, completed using reference TRBV5-5 and TRBJ1-1, is DAGVTQSPTHLIKTRGQQVTLRCSPISGHKSVSWYQQVLGQGPQFIFQYYEKEERGRGNFPDRFSARQFPNYSSELNVNALLLGDSALYLCASSLAGGPEAFFGQGTRLTVV.

This clonotype has just a few counts. V usage is TRBV7-8 and J usage is TRBJ2-3; D not certain. There are 15 residues in the CDR3. Looked up from germline, CDR1 is SGHVS and CDR2 is FQNEAQ. The V end was cut by 1 base, the J end by 0 bases, with 8 bases between. The CDR3 nucleotides are TGTGCCAGCAGCTTAGGGCCAGCAAGCACAGATACGCAGTATTTT. Amino acids: CASSLGPASTDTQYF.

This clonotype was seen a few times. The genes are TRBV7-9 and TRBJ1-5; TRBD1 matches at 7 bases. Germline CDR1 is SEHNR and CDR2 is FQNEAQ (reference sequence). Trimming removed 5 bases from V and 3 bases from J; junction bases left unmatched: 4. The CDR3 runs to 14 residues. CDR3 sequence: CASSQTGLNQPQHF. CDR3 in DNA: TGTGCCAGCAGCCAGACAGGGCTCAATCAGCCCCAGCATTTT.

The J gene is TRBJ1-4, the V gene TRBV12-3 or TRBV12-4; D call uncertain. V was pared by 2 bases and J by 7 bases, with 8 bases between. The CDR3 totals 13 residues. As DNA, the CDR3 is TGTGCCAGCAGTTTAATCTCGGCTGAAAAACTGTTTTTT. This sequence encodes CASSLISAEKLFF.

The chain recombines TRBV6-5 with TRBJ1-1, with D maybe TRBD1 (5 bases). Per the germline V gene, CDR1 is MNHEY and CDR2 is SVGAGI. The CDR3 sequence is 15 residues long. V was shortened by 2 bases and J by 2 bases, with 12 bases between the two germline ends. CDR3 nucleotides: TGTGCCAGCAGTTACGGGGGGGGACTCAACACTGAAGCTTTCTTT. This gives the protein CASSYGGGLNTEAFF.

CDR3 coding DNA: TGTGCCTCGAAGGCCGGGCCCTCGGGGGCAGATACGCAGTATTTT. This sequence encodes CASKAGPSGADTQYF. The genes are TRBV10-3 and TRBJ2-3; D is perhaps TRBD2 (6 bases). The germline V gene encodes CDR1 ENHRY and CDR2 SYGVKD. Between the trimmed V and J ends, which lost 11 bases and 4 bases, there was a span of 22 bases. The CDR3 is 15 amino acids.

This sequence joins TRBV3-1 and TRBJ2-7; D is perhaps TRBD1 or TRBD2 (5 bases each). Between the trimmed V and J ends, which lost 3 bases and 7 bases, there was a span of 19 bases. From germline, CDR1 is LGHDT and CDR2 YNNKEL (reference sequence). The CDR3 length is 15 residues. CDR3 region: CASSHGTPGFGEQYF. CDR3 bases: TGTGCCAGCAGCCACGGGACGCCCGGGTTCGGGGAGCAGTACTTC.